These T cell receptor beta chains were read from a single sample in a study of Ad26.COV2.S vaccination and SARS-CoV-2 variants. Using immunoSEQ multiplex PCR, the repertoire was profiled, and TCRdb retains in-frame clones only, with some absent. The sample lists around 370,000 clones; roughly nine tenths were seen once. The material sequenced was peripheral blood, taken after recovery from COVID-19. The receptors originated from a human donor who had recovered from COVID-19. Both conserved end residues are part of each CDR3. Each record gives: V gene, D gene, J gene, clone size, CDR3 DNA, CDR3 protein. D genes are given only for firm matches. The size field is filled for only some rows; it gives once, few, many or a size class.

TRBV6-2/TRBV6-3,TRBD1,TRBJ1-1,once,TGTGCCAGCACCCCAATGGACAGGGTGAACACTGAAGCTTTCTTT,CASTPMDRVNTEAFF
TRBV2,.,TRBJ1-4,.,TGTGCCAGCAGCGAAAATAGGGGGGTCGGTGTTGAAAAACTGTTTTTT,CASSENRGVGVEKLFF
TRBV4-1,TRBD2,TRBJ2-5,.,TGCGCCAGCAGCCAAGATCTGAGTAGCGGGGGATGGGAGACCCAGTACTTC,CASSQDLSSGGWETQYF
TRBV9,.,TRBJ1-2,.,TGTGCCAGCAGCGTGGTCTCATATGGCTACACCTTC,CASSVVSYGYTF
TRBV7-6,TRBD1,TRBJ1-4,.,TGTGCCAGCAGCCCGGGACAGGGACGTGAAAAACTGTTTTTT,CASSPGQGREKLFF
TRBV14,.,TRBJ2-3,.,TGTGCCAGCAGCCAACGACAGGACACAGATACGCAGTATTTT,CASSQRQDTDTQYF
TRBV5-6,.,TRBJ1-1,.,TGTGCCAGCAGCTTCCCGGACAGAGAGAACACTGAAGCTTTCTTT,CASSFPDRENTEAFF
TRBV13,TRBD1,TRBJ2-5,.,TGTGCCAGCAGCACCCGGGACAGCGAAGAGACCCAGTACTTC,CASSTRDSEETQYF
TRBV6-5,.,TRBJ2-7,.,TGTGCCAGCAGTTACCGATCAGGGAGCCCCCGTCGCGAGCAGTACTTC,CASSYRSGSPRREQYF
TRBV19,.,TRBJ2-7,once,TGTGCCAGTAGTAGTATCCAATCCTACGAGCAGTACTTC,CASSSIQSYEQYF
TRBV27,.,TRBJ1-2,.,TGTGCCAGCAGCAGCGACAGGAACTATGGCTACACCTTC,CASSSDRNYGYTF
TRBV7-7,.,TRBJ2-2,.,TGTGCCAGCAGCTCCCTAGCGACGTCGAACACCGGGGAGCTGTTTTTT,CASSSLATSNTGELFF
TRBV7-2,.,TRBJ2-7,.,TGTGCCAGCAGCTTAGCGCGACAGGCCTACGAGCAGTACTTC,CASSLARQAYEQYF
TRBV10-1,.,TRBJ2-5,once,TGCGCCAGCAGTGAGTATTGGGTGCGGGGGCGGGGGCGCCGGGGAGAGACCCAGTACTTC,CASSEYWVRGRGRRGETQYF
TRBV5-1,TRBD2,TRBJ2-1,.,TGCGCCAGCAGCGTAACCCTCCTAGCGGGGGCTCATAGCTCCTACAATGAGCAGTTCTTC,CASSVTLLAGAHSSYNEQFF